This TCR beta chain was identified in a study of blood T cells in healthy people across ages. Broader study findings: Naive T cell percentage showed a strong correlation with the diversity of TCR beta.

V was pared by 7 bases and J by 7 bases, with 9 bases of the junction left unmatched. This CDR3 has 15 amino acids. Looked up from germline, CDR1 is ENHRY and CDR2 is SYGVKD. This clonotype was picked up a small number of times. The antigen is undetermined. PCR was performed a second time for about 7 to 12 cycles using a sample-barcoded 5' primer and a J-beta primer mix. The yield of each sample was at least 3 million CDR3-containing paired-end reads. TCRdb reprocessed the 5' RACE reads with MiXCR, giving one entry per CDR3 protein. The repertoire has some 800,000 distinct CDR3 sequences, roughly 25% of them found once; the top ten carry around 3.6%. These data also featured in a second study, about T cells of mothers and their children. That paper adds: Thymic selection molds TCR recombination output in much the same way for related pairs as for unrelated pairs. The authors detected no persistent microchimeric T cell clones.

The sequence came from a boy younger than 18 in good health. This sequence joins TRBV10-3 and TRBJ2-1; 11 positions agree with TRBD1. Sequencing was done on a sample of blood. The CDR3: CAIKDSGTGGNEQFF. Here the CDR3 DNA reads TGTGCCATCAAGGACTCCGGGACAGGGGGAAATGAGCAGTTCTTC.